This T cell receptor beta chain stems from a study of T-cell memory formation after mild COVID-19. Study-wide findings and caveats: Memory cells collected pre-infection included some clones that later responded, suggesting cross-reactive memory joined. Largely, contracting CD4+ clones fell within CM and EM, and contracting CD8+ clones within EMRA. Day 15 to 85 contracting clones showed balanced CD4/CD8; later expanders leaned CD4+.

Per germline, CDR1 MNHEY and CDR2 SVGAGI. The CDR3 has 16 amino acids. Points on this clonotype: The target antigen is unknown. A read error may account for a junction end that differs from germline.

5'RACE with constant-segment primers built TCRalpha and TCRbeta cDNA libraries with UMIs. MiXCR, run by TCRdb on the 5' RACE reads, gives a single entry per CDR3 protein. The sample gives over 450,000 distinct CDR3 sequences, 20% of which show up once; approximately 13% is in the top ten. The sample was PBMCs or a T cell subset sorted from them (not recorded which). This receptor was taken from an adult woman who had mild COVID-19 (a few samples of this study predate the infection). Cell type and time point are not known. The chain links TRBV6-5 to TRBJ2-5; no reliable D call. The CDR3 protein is CASTYSPEGNQETQYF. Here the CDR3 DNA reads TGTGCCAGCACCTACTCCCCCGAAGGGAACCAGGAGACCCAGTACTTC.